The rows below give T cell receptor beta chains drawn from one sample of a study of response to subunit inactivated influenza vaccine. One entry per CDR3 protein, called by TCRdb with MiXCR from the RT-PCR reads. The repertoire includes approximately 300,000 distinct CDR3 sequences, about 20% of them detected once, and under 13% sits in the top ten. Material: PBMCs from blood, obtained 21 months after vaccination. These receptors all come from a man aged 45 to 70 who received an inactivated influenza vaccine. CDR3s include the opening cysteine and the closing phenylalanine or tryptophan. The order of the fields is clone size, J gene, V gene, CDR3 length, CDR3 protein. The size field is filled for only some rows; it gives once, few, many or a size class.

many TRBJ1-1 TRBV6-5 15 CASSYGPDGNTEAFF
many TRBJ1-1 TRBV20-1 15 CSARDEGEMNTEAFF
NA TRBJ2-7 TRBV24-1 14 CATSEQGSSGEQYF
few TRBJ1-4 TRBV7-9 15 CASSRGSSTNEKLFF
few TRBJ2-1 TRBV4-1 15 CASSPLAAHNNEQFF
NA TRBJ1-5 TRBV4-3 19 CASSQATLQGDYSNQPQHF
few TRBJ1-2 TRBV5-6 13 CASSLDVNYGYTF
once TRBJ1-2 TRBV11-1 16 CASSLTPGQGAYGYTF
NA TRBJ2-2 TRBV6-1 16 CASTRQGQANTGELFF
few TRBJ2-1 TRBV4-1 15 CASSQRQFLYNEQFF
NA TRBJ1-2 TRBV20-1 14 CSAPDRRANYGYTF
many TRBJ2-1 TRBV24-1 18 CATSDFQPPSGRYNEQFF
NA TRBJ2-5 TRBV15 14 CATSRTGDQETQYF
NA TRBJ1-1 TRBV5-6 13 CASRKGMNTEAFF
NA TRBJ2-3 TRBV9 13 CASSGGTSDTQYF
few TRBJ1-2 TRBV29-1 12 CSGRDSSYGYTF
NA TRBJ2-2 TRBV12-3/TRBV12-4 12 CASQVLTGELFF
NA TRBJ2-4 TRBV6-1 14 CASSLGGGRDIQYF
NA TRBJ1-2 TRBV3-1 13 CASGPGVPYGYTF
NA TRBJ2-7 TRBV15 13 CATSRQGFNEQYF
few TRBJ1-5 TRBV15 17 CATSRDRDRDRNQPQHF
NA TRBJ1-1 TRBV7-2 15 CASSLPHRGRTEAFF
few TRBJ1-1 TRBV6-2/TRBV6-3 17 CASSYSPGTRSNTEAFF
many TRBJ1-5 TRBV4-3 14 CASSTDRGNQPQHF
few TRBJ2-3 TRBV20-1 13 CSARGPWSDTQYF
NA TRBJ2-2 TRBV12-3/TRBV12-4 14 CASIPRGAAGELFF
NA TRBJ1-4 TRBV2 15 CAGLSSQGTNEKLFF
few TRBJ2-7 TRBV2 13 CASIGTGDYEQYF
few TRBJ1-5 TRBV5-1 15 CASSLNGQYNQPQHF
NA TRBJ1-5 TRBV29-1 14 CSVVGTDSNQPQHF
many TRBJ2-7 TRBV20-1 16 CSARALGREVTYEQYF
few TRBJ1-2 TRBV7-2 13 CASSFGWLYGYTF
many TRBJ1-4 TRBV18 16 CASSPESTATNEKLFF
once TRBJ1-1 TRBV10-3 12 CAISVNGLEALF